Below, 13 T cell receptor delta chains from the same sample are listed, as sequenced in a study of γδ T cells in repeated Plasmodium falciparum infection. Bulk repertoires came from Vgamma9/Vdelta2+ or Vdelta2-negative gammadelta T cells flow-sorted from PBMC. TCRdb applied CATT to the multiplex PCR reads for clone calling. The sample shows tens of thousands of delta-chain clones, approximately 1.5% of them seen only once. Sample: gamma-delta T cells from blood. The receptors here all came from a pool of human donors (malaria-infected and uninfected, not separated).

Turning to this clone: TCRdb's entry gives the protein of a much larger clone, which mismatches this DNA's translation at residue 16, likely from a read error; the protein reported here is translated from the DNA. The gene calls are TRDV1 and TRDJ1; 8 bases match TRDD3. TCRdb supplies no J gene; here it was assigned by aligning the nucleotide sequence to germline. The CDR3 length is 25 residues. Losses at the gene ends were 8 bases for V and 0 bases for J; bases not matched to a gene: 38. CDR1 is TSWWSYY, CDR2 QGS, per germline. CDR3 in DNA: TGTGCTCTTCCCGAGAGGGTAACCTACCTTTCTTTACTGGGGGTTGCACTTCAGTACACCGATAAACTCATCTTT. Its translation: CALPERVTYLSLLGVALQYTDKLIF.

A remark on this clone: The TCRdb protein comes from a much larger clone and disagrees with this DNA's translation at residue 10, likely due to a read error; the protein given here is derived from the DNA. The CDR3 nucleotides read TGTGCCTGTGACACCGGTTTTGGGGGATCGTACACCGATAAACTCATCTTT. Its protein is CACDTGFGGSYTDKLIF. The rearrangement joins TRDV2 to TRDJ1; TRDD3 matches 8 bases. Assignment of the J gene here rests on matching the DNA to germline, because TCRdb gives none. Trimming at V came to 0 bases and at J to 0 bases, leaving 8 bases not matched to a gene. CDR3 length: 17 residues. Germline V gene sequence: CDR1 GEAIGNYY, CDR2 EKD.

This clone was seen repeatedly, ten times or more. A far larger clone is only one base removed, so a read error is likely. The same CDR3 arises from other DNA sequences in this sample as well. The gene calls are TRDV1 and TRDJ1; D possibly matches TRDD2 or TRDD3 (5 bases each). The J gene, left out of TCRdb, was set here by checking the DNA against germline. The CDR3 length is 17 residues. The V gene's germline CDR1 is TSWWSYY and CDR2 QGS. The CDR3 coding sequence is TGTGCCCTTGCTTCCGAAGGGGACCGACGATACACCGATAAACTCATCTTT. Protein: CALASEGDRRYTDKLIF.

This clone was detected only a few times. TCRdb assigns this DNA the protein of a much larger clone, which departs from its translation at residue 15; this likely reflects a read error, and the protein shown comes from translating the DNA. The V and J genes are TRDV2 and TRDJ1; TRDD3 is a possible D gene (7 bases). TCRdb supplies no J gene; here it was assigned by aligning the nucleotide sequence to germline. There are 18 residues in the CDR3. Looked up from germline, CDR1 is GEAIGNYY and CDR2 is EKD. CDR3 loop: CASNLLLGGPLNTDRLIF. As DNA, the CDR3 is TGTGCCTCCAACCTCCTACTTGGGGGACCCTTGAACACCGATAGACTCATCTTT.

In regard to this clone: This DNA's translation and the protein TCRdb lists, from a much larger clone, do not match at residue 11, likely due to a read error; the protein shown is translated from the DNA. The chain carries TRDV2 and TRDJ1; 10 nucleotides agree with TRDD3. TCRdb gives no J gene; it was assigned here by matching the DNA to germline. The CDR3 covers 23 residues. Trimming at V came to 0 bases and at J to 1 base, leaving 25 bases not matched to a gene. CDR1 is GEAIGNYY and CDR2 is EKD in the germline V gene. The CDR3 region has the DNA TGTGCCTGTGACACCGTTGGTAGCGCGGTAGAAGGGGGATACGCAGCCGCCACCGATAAACTCATCTTT. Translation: CACDTVGSAVEGGYAAATDKLIF.

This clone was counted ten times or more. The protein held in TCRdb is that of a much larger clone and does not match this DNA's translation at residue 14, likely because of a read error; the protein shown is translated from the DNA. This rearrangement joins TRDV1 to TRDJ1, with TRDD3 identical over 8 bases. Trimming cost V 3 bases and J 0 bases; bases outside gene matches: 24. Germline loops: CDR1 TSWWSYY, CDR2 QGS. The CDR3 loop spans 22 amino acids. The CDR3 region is CALGDLSSYGLLGGRNTDKLIF. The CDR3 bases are TGTGCTCTTGGGGACCTTTCCTCCTACGGGTTACTGGGGGGTAGGAACACCGATAAACTCATCTTT.

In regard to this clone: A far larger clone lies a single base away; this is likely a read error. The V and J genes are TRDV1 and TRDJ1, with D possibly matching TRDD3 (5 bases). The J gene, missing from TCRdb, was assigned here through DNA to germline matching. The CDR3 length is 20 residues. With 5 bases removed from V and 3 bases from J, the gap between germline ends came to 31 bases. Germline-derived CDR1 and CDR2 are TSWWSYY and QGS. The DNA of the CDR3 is TGTGCTCTTGGGTCGAACGCAGCGAGGGCCTCGCCGCCGGGGGCCGATAAACTCATCTTT. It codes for CALGSNAARASPPGADKLIF.

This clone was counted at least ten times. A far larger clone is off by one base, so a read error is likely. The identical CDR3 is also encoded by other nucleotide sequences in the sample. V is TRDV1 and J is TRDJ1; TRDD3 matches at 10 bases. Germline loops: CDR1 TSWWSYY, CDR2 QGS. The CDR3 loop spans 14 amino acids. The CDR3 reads CALAFGGYTDKLIF. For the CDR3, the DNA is TGTGCTCTTGCGTTTGGGGGATACACAGATAAACTCATCTTT.

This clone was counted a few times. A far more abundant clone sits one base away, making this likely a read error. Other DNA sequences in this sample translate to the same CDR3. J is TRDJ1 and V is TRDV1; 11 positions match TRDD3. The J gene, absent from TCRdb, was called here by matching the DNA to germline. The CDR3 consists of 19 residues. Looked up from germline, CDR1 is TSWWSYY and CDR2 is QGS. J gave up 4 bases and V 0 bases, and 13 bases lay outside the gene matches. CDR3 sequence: CALGELGSWGIRDGDKLIF. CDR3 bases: TGTGCTCTTGGGGAACTAGGTTCTTGGGGGATACGAGACGGCGATAAACTCATCTTT.

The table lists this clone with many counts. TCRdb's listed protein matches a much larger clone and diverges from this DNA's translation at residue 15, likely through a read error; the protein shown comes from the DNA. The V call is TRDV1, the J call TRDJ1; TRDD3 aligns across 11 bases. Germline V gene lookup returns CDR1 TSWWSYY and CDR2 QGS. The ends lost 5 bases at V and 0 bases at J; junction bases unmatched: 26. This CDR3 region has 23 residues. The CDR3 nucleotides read TGTGCTCTTGGGAAGAGGGCCTTCCACCCTTACTGGGGGATATCTCCGTACACCGATAAACTCATCTTT. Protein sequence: CALGKRAFHPYWGISPYTDKLIF.

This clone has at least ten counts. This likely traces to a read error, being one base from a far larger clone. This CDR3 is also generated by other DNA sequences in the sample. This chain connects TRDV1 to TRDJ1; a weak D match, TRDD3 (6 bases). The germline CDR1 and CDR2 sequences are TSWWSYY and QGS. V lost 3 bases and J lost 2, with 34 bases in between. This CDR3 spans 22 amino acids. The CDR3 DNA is TGTGCTCTTGGGGACCATCACTACTTCTTCCACTGGGCCGCCCTCCGTACCGATAAACTCATCTTT. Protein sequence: CALGDHHYFFHWAALRTDKLIF.

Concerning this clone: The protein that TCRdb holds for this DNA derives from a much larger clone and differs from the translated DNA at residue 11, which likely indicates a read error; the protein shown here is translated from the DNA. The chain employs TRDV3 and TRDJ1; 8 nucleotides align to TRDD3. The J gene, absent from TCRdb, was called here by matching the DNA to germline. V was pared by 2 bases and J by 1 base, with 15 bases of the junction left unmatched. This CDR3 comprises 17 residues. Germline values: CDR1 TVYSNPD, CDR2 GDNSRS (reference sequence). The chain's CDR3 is CAFQLKWELGGTDKLIF. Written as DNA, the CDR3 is TGTGCCTTTCAATTAAAGTGGGAACTGGGGGGCACCGATAAACTCATCTTT.

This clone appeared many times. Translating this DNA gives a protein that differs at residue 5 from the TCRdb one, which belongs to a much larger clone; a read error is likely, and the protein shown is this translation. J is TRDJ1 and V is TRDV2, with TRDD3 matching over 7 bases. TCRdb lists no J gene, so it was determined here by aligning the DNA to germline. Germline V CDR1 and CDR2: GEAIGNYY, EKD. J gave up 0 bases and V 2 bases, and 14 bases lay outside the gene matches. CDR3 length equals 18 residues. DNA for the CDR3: TGTGCCTGTGACATCCTGGGTTTACTGGGGACGCACACCGATAAACTCATCTTT. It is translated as CACDILGLLGTHTDKLIF.